A single sample gave rise to the 25 T cell receptor beta chains below, sequenced in a study of T-cell memory formation after mild COVID-19 (dated by TCRdb to the early 2020s). Receptors were amplified or captured by 5' RACE. Sequenced on an Illumina NovaSeq 6000. TCRdb handled the public reads itself, with Q25 trimming in fastp and clone calling in MiXCR, and kept productive beta chains. When rows share a CDR3 protein, they turn into one entry using the most common DNA and genes. This sample is represented by under 450,000 distinct CDR3 sequences; about 22% of them were singletons. The leading ten clones occupy about 12% of the sample. The sample was PBMCs or a T cell subset sorted from them (not recorded which). The receptor set was obtained from an adult woman who had mild COVID-19 (a few samples of this study predate the infection). The sample titles of this study are shuffled in the database, so cell type and time point are left out; the donor was told from shared clones.

The chain links TRBV6-2 or TRBV6-3 to TRBJ2-2; 7 nucleotides align to TRBD2. This CDR3 has 14 residues. With V trimmed by 4 bases and J by 7 bases, 6 bases remained unmatched. The germline V gene has CDR1 MNHEY and CDR2 SVGEGT. The CDR3 here is CASSSAGVNGELFF. The DNA of the CDR3 is TGTGCCAGCAGTTCCGCGGGAGTTAACGGGGAGCTGTTTTTT.

This clonotype was detected ten times or more. The junction differs from germline at one of its ends, possibly a read error. The chain combines TRBV24-1 with TRBJ2-3, with D possibly TRBD2 on 7 matching bases. This CDR3 is built from 15 residues. In germline, CDR1 is KGHDR, CDR2 SFDVKD. Written as DNA, the CDR3 is TGTGCCATCAGTGAGGGGGGGCAAGGCACAGATACGCAGTATTTT. Residues: CAISEGGQGTDTQYF.

This clonotype has just a few counts. The V call is TRBV24-1, the J call TRBJ2-7; D might be TRBD1 (6 bases). The CDR3 spans 14 residues. The germline V gene encodes CDR1 KGHDR and CDR2 SFDVKD. Trimming pared 2 bases from V and 10 bases from J, leaving 17 bases between. The CDR3 reads CATSDSSPSTGQYF. The DNA of the CDR3 is TGTGCCACCAGTGATTCCTCCCCTTCGACAGGACAGTACTTC.

This clonotype was counted only a few times. V gene TRBV29-1 combines with J gene TRBJ2-7, with D maybe TRBD2 (5 bases). The CDR3 sequence is 12 residues long. V shed 7 bases and J shed 4 bases, with 14 bases lying between them. Germline values: CDR1 SQVTM, CDR2 ANQGSEA. The CDR3 loop is CSAREAPYEQYF. As DNA, the CDR3 is TGCAGCGCGAGGGAAGCCCCTTACGAGCAGTACTTC.

This clonotype was seen more than once but under ten times. The chain joins TRBV19 to TRBJ2-1; D is unclear. The CDR3 consists of 11 residues. Trimming cost V 2 bases and J 4 bases, with 0 bases left between them. Germline V gene lookup returns CDR1 LNHDA and CDR2 SQIVND (reference sequence). CDR3 amino acids: CASSIYNEQFF. Here the CDR3 DNA reads TGTGCCAGTAGTATATACAATGAGCAGTTCTTC.

The chain has TRBV7-2 and TRBJ1-1; no clear D gene. V lost 3 bases and J 4 bases, leaving 6 bases between the germline ends. CDR1 SGHTA and CDR2 FQGNSA come from the germline V gene. CDR3 length: 12 residues. CDR3 region: CASSFIPTEAFF. Here the CDR3 DNA reads TGTGCCAGCAGCTTTATTCCCACTGAAGCTTTCTTT.

The table lists this clonotype with a few counts. The chain is built from TRBV24-1 and TRBJ1-5, with 12 bases lining up with TRBD1. Trimming took 4 bases from V and 8 from J; bases not matched to a gene: 5. The V gene's germline CDR1 is KGHDR and CDR2 SFDVKD. This CDR3 has 15 residues. The CDR3 loop is CATSETGTGGEPQHF. CDR3 in DNA: TGTGCCACCAGTGAAACCGGGACAGGGGGCGAGCCCCAGCATTTT.

This clonotype was counted only a few times. This chain uses TRBV10-3 with TRBJ2-2; D may be TRBD1 (6 bases). CDR1 and CDR2 from the germline V gene are ENHRY and SYGVKD. This CDR3 comprises 15 residues. V was cut by 0 bases and J by 7 bases, with 12 bases left in between. Written as DNA, the CDR3 is TGTGCCATCAGTGAGTCTGGACAGCCAAACGGGGAGCTGTTTTTT. Residues: CAISESGQPNGELFF.

V and J are TRBV29-1 and TRBJ1-1, with D possibly TRBD1 on 6 matching bases. V was clipped by 4 bases and J by 12 bases, with 15 bases between them. The CDR3 is made up of 11 amino acids. Germline V gene lookup returns CDR1 SQVTM and CDR2 ANQGSEA. The CDR3: CSVVTGQGTFF. CDR3 nucleotides: TGCAGCGTTGTCACGGGACAAGGTACTTTCTTT.

This clonotype has more than one count but fewer than ten. CDR3 nucleotides: TGCGCCAGCAGCATCGATAGCGGGCCCTACGAGCAGTACTTC. The encoded protein is CASSIDSGPYEQYF. V is TRBV5-1 and J is TRBJ2-7, with TRBD2 identical over 7 bases. The CDR3 consists of 14 residues. Per germline, CDR1 SGHRS and CDR2 YFSETQ. Germline trimming cut 4 bases from V and 2 bases from J; bases unmatched to any gene: 6.

This clonotype was observed a few times. J is TRBJ2-1 and V is TRBV18; 10 nucleotides agree with TRBD2. V shed 4 bases, J shed 2 bases, and the junction held 8 bases outside the gene matches. There are 17 residues in the CDR3. Germline CDR1 is KGHSH and CDR2 is LQKENI. This CDR3 is CASSLKLAGITYNEQFF. CDR3 sequence (DNA): TGTGCCAGCTCACTGAAACTAGCGGGGATCACCTACAATGAGCAGTTCTTC.

This clonotype came up a few times. The gene calls are TRBV3-1 and TRBJ2-2; D unresolved. Trimming took 1 base from V and 6 from J, leaving 6 bases between them. Germline V gene sequence: CDR1 LGHDT, CDR2 YNNKEL (reference sequence). CDR3 length: 13 amino acids. CDR3 coding DNA: TGTGCCAGCAGCCAAGTCTCGGCCGGGGAGCTGTTTTTT. Translated, it gives CASSQVSAGELFF. Together with reference TRBV3-1 and TRBJ2-2, the CDR3 gives the full variable domain: DTAVSQTPKYLVTQMGNDKSIKCEQNLGHDTMYWYKQDSKKFLKIMFSYNNKELIINETVPNRFSPKSPDKAHLNLHINSLELGDSAVYFCASSQVSAGELFFGEGSRLTVL.

This clonotype has only a few counts. The chain uses TRBV5-1 and TRBJ1-2; 7 positions agree with TRBD1. Trimming removed 3 bases from V and 2 bases from J; junction bases left unmatched: 4. This CDR3 has 14 amino acids. Germline V gene sequence: CDR1 SGHRS, CDR2 YFSETQ. The CDR3 nucleotides are TGCGCCAGCAGCTCGGAGACAGGGAACTATGGCTACACCTTC. This gives the protein CASSSETGNYGYTF.

The chain carries TRBV20-1 and TRBJ2-5; TRBD2 aligns across 13 bases. The germline gives CDR1 DFQATT, CDR2 SNEGSKA (reference sequence). V lost 4 bases and J lost 4; bases outside the gene matches: 6. This CDR3 is built from 15 residues. The CDR3 protein is CSAKTSGREGETQYF. CDR3 nucleotides: TGCAGTGCTAAAACTAGCGGGAGGGAGGGAGAGACCCAGTACTTC.

This clonotype was seen only a few times. The chain has TRBV7-8 and TRBJ2-1; TRBD2 matches 7 bases. The V segment lost 5 bases and the J segment 3 bases; nucleotides outside the gene matches: 19. This CDR3 region has 19 residues. CDR1 is SGHVS, CDR2 FQNEAQ, per germline. DNA of the CDR3: TGTGCCAGCAGCACGCCTCGGGTCGCTAGCGGTTCCCTCTACAATGAGCAGTTCTTC. Amino acids: CASSTPRVASGSLYNEQFF.

The CDR3: CASSFSWENTEAFF. The DNA of the CDR3 is TGTGCCAGCAGTTTTTCGTGGGAGAACACTGAAGCTTTCTTT. The genes are TRBV27 and TRBJ1-1; no clear D gene. Germline CDR1 reads MNHEY; CDR2 reads SMNVEV (reference sequence). The CDR3 is 14 residues long. Deletions cut 3 bases from V and 1 base from J, with 9 bases between.

The table lists this clonotype with a few counts. The V and J genes are TRBV29-1 and TRBJ2-7; D may be TRBD1 (6 bases). The CDR3 has 14 amino acids. The V gene lost 3 bases and the J gene lost 1 base, with 13 bases spanning the gap. Germline loops: CDR1 SQVTM, CDR2 ANQGSEA. The CDR3 reads CSVDIKGESYEQYF. The CDR3 bases are TGCAGCGTTGATATTAAGGGGGAGTCCTACGAGCAGTACTTC.

The gene calls are TRBV11-3 and TRBJ2-1, with TRBD1 matching 8 bases. Germline values: CDR1 SGHNT, CDR2 YENEEA. V lost 5 bases and J lost 10; bases outside the gene matches: 4. The CDR3 is made up of 12 amino acids. The CDR3 DNA reads as TGTGCCAGCAGCCTCGGGGACAGGGAGCAGTTCTTC. Protein product: CASSLGDREQFF.

The gene calls are TRBV9 and TRBJ2-3, with D perhaps TRBD2 (6 bases). From germline, CDR1 is SGDLS and CDR2 YYNGEE. Trimming cost V 0 bases and J 5 bases, with 10 bases left between them. This CDR3 spans 14 amino acids. The CDR3 coding sequence is TGTGCCAGCAGCGTAGCTGTCGGGGGAGATACGCAGTATTTT. Amino acids: CASSVAVGGDTQYF.

V and J are TRBV29-1 and TRBJ1-4, with D unresolved. V gave up 8 bases and J gave up 8 bases, with 27 bases separating them. From germline, CDR1 is SQVTM and CDR2 ANQGSEA. The CDR3 spans 16 residues. CDR3 in amino acids: CSRPGDRVISGEKLFF. The CDR3 bases are TGCAGCCGACCCGGAGATCGGGTAATTTCAGGAGAAAAACTGTTTTTT.

The V gene is TRBV5-4, the J gene TRBJ2-1, with D hard to call. V lost 0 bases, J lost 5 bases, and 15 bases lay in between. The length of the CDR3 is 16 residues. From germline, CDR1 is SGHNT and CDR2 YYREEE (reference sequence). The CDR3 sequence: CASSLVATASDNEQFF. The CDR3, as DNA: TGTGCCAGCAGCTTGGTAGCTACGGCAAGCGACAATGAGCAGTTCTTC.

This chain uses TRBV5-1 with TRBJ2-3; D call uncertain. Germline-derived CDR1 and CDR2 are SGHRS and YFSETQ. This CDR3 comprises 16 residues. V shed 3 bases and J shed 0 bases, with 14 bases lying between them. The DNA of the CDR3 is TGCGCCAGCAGCTCCGGGTCAGCCTCTAGCACAGATACGCAGTATTTT. This sequence encodes CASSSGSASSTDTQYF.

This clonotype was found a few times. The chain couples TRBV6-5 to TRBJ2-4, with 8 bases identical to TRBD1. The junction had 9 bases not matched to a gene; V was cut back by 5 bases and J by 9 bases. CDR1 and CDR2 from the germline V gene are MNHEY and SVGAGI. The CDR3 covers 14 residues. CDR3 loop: CASSTQQGVSIQYF. The CDR3 DNA reads as TGTGCCAGCAGTACCCAACAGGGGGTGAGCATTCAGTACTTC.

This chain links TRBV6-6 with TRBJ2-5, with 10 bases fitting TRBD2. V was clipped by 6 bases and J by 1 base; unmatched bases: 5. The germline CDR1 and CDR2 sequences are MNHNY and SVGAGI (reference sequence). The CDR3 is 15 residues long. The CDR3 sequence is CASSHPSGSQETQYF. The DNA for the CDR3 is TGTGCCAGCAGCCACCCTAGCGGGAGCCAAGAGACCCAGTACTTC.

The sample holds many counts of this clonotype. The V and J genes are TRBV20-1 and TRBJ2-1; the match to TRBD1 covers 7 bases. The germline V gene encodes CDR1 DFQATT and CDR2 SNEGSKA (reference sequence). CDR3 length: 15 amino acids. J was trimmed by 7 bases and V by 4 bases; bases with no gene match: 13. CDR3 amino acids: CSAKLDRAVSNEQFF. In DNA form, the CDR3 reads TGCAGTGCTAAGTTAGACAGGGCTGTTTCGAATGAGCAGTTCTTC.